The 32 T cell receptor beta chains listed next were all sequenced from one sample in a study of cytomegalovirus exposure and HLA in healthy donors. The PCR employed 60 Vbeta primers together with 13 Jbeta primers. The data were produced by immunoSEQ multiplex PCR, yet TCRdb's version contains in-frame clones alone and is incomplete. The sample holds 90,000 to 150,000 clones; 60% to 85% are singletons and the top ten take 2% to 3%. Material: PBMCs. The receptors stem from a female donor in good health and CMV-seronegative.

CDR3 region: CASKTKRDTGHGYTF. The CDR3 nucleotides are TGTGCCAGCAAAACCAAACGGGACACCGGACATGGCTACACCTTC. The chain is built from TRBV7-3 and TRBJ1-2, with D possibly being TRBD1 (6 bases). The CDR3 is made up of 15 amino acids. Trimming left V 7 bases short and J 6 bases short, with 21 bases between. The germline V gene encodes CDR1 SGHTA and CDR2 FQGTGA.

The chain uses TRBV6-1 and TRBJ1-5; D is possibly TRBD1 (5 bases). Germline V gene sequence: CDR1 MNHNS, CDR2 SASEGT. There are 15 residues in the CDR3. Trimming removed 0 bases at V and 6 bases at J, with 12 bases between. For the CDR3, the DNA is TGTGCCAGCAGTGAAGCCGGAGGGGTCGGTCAGCCCCAGCATTTT. Its translation: CASSEAGGVGQPQHF.

J is TRBJ2-7 and V is TRBV5-1, with a possible D match to TRBD2 (5 bases). This CDR3 is built from 14 residues. Trimming cost V 4 bases and J 2 bases, with 13 bases left between them. The germline gives CDR1 SGHRS, CDR2 YFSETQ. The CDR3 reads CASSVGSLTYEQYF. In DNA, the CDR3 is TGCGCCAGCAGCGTGGGGAGTCTTACCTACGAGCAGTACTTC.

The gene calls are TRBV19 and TRBJ1-4; D call uncertain. This CDR3 is 14 amino acids long. The germline V gene encodes CDR1 LNHDA and CDR2 SQIVND (reference sequence). V was shortened by 4 bases and J by 8 bases, with 14 bases between the two germline ends. CDR3 residues: CASSTRGGVEKLFF. CDR3 in DNA: TGTGCCAGTAGTACCAGAGGAGGTGTCGAAAAACTGTTTTTT. Looking up the rest from reference TRBV19 and TRBJ1-4 gives the full variable domain: DGGITQSPKYLFRKEGQNVTLSCEQNLNHDAMYWYRQDPGQGLRLIYYSQIVNDFQKGDIAEGYSVSREKKESFPLTVTSAQKNPTAFYLCASSTRGGVEKLFFGSGTQLSVL.

J is TRBJ1-1 and V is TRBV11-2; D uncertain. CDR1 is SGHAT, CDR2 FQNNGV, per germline. With 1 base removed from V and 3 bases from J, the gap between germline ends came to 6 bases. The CDR3 totals 13 residues. CDR3 sequence reads: CASSLGLDTEAFF. In DNA form, the CDR3 reads TGTGCCAGCAGCTTAGGGCTGGACACTGAAGCTTTCTTT.

The chain links TRBV5-4 to TRBJ2-7; 14 bases are a match to TRBD2. CDR3 length: 18 residues. Per the germline V gene, CDR1 is SGHNT and CDR2 is YYREEE (reference sequence). The V segment lost 4 bases and the J segment 3 bases; nucleotides outside the gene matches: 12. The CDR3: CASSEWTGLAGAYYEQYF. The CDR3 DNA reads as TGTGCCAGCAGCGAGTGGACGGGACTAGCGGGGGCTTACTACGAGCAGTACTTC.

V usage is TRBV11-2 and J usage is TRBJ2-7; TRBD2 matches 7 bases. The trim removed 1 base at V and 2 bases at J, leaving 5 bases unmatched. This CDR3 is 15 amino acids long. CDR1 SGHAT and CDR2 FQNNGV come from the germline V gene. The CDR3 loop is CASSLGPSGTYEQYF. The CDR3 DNA reads TGTGCCAGCAGCTTAGGTCCTAGCGGAACCTACGAGCAGTACTTC.

V and J are TRBV7-8 and TRBJ2-5, with 14 bases aligning to TRBD2. V shed 5 bases, J shed 3 bases, and the junction held 11 bases outside the gene matches. The germline V gene encodes CDR1 SGHVS and CDR2 FQNEAQ. This CDR3 is 18 amino acids long. The CDR3 DNA reads TGTGCCAGCAGCCCTTGGACTAGCGGGGGGATTCCGGAAGAGACCCAGTACTTC. This translates into CASSPWTSGGIPEETQYF.

This clone occurred once. The chain combines TRBV27 with TRBJ1-1, with D hard to call. The CDR3 is 16 residues long. In germline, CDR1 is MNHEY, CDR2 SMNVEV (reference sequence). Trimming stripped 5 bases from V and 0 bases from J, with 16 bases between. This CDR3 is CASSRMRAGLNTEAFF. Here the CDR3 DNA reads TGTGCCAGCAGTCGGATGAGGGCAGGTTTGAACACTGAAGCTTTCTTT.

J is TRBJ2-7 and V is TRBV11-2, with D tentatively TRBD1 (6 bases). This CDR3 is 14 amino acids long. Germline CDR1 reads SGHAT; CDR2 reads FQNNGV. Trimming cost V 1 base and J 2 bases, with 9 bases left between them. The CDR3 nucleotides read TGTGCCAGCAGCTTAGTGCCAGGGGCCTACGAGCAGTACTTC. Amino acids: CASSLVPGAYEQYF.

The V call is TRBV12-5, the J call TRBJ1-5; the match to TRBD1 covers 10 bases. The CDR3 has 16 residues. V lost 1 base to trimming and J lost 0 bases; unmatched junction nucleotides: 0. Germline V gene lookup returns CDR1 LGHNT and CDR2 FRNRAP. Written as DNA, the CDR3 is TGTGCTAGTGGTTTGGGACAGGGGGCTAGCAATCAGCCCCAGCATTTT. This sequence encodes CASGLGQGASNQPQHF.

The chain employs TRBV4-1 and TRBJ2-7; TRBD1 matches at 10 bases. CDR3 size: 14 residues. Germline V gene data show CDR1 as MGHRA and CDR2 as YSYEKL. With V trimmed by 4 bases and J by 2 bases, 2 bases remained unmatched. CDR3 in amino acids: CASSRGQGTYEQYF. The CDR3, as DNA: TGCGCCAGCAGCCGGGGACAGGGGACCTACGAGCAGTACTTC.

The V gene is TRBV5-5, the J gene TRBJ2-2, with TRBD1 matching 10 bases. Germline lookup yields CDR1 SGHKS and CDR2 YYEKEE (reference sequence). The CDR3 is 15 residues long. The junction had 4 bases not matched to a gene; V was cut back by 3 bases and J by 5 bases. CDR3: CASSWGDRGTGELFF. CDR3 nucleotides: TGTGCCAGCAGCTGGGGGGACAGGGGAACCGGGGAGCTGTTTTTT.

For the CDR3, the DNA is TGTGCCAGCAGTGACGGGACAGGAAACATTCAGTACTTC. Translated: CASSDGTGNIQYF. The chain joins TRBV6-5 to TRBJ2-4, with 8 bases that match TRBD1. Germline CDR1 and CDR2: MNHEY and SVGAGI. The CDR3 loop spans 13 amino acids. V trimming: 5 bases; J trimming: 6 bases; junction bases outside the gene matches: 3.

V and J are TRBV5-1 and TRBJ1-1; D is perhaps TRBD1 (5 bases). This CDR3 has 13 amino acids. CDR1 SGHRS and CDR2 YFSETQ come from the germline V gene. Deletions cut 4 bases from V and 4 bases from J, with 11 bases between. CDR3 region: CASSGIRGTEAFF. DNA of the CDR3: TGCGCCAGCAGCGGGATTAGGGGCACTGAAGCTTTCTTT.

The V gene is TRBV2, the J gene TRBJ2-1; D is perhaps TRBD2 (6 bases). V was pared by 6 bases and J by 6 bases, with 15 bases between. Germline loops: CDR1 SNHLY, CDR2 FYNNEI. The CDR3 sequence is 14 residues long. In DNA, the CDR3 is TGTGCCAGCAGGCGCTCGGAGGGAGGCAATGAGCAGTTCTTC. It is translated as CASRRSEGGNEQFF.

This clone was detected only a few times. The chain joins TRBV21-1 to TRBJ2-6; whether TRBD1, the table's D call, matches the DNA was not checked. TRBV21-1 is tagged as a pseudogene. The CDR3 extends over 19 amino acids. The DNA of the CDR3 is TGTGCCAGCACCACCCGGTGGGGACAGGAGTACTCTGGGGCCAACGTCCTGACTTTC. Encoded protein: CASTTRWGQEYSGANVLTF.

The V call is TRBV11-2, the J call TRBJ1-1; D is perhaps TRBD1 (5 bases). Germline V gives CDR1 SGHAT, CDR2 FQNNGV. V was cut by 5 bases and J by 1 base, with 17 bases left in between. This CDR3 spans 16 amino acids. For the CDR3, the DNA is TGTGCCAGCAGCCCAGGGCAGGGTTCTACGAACACTGAAGCTTTCTTT. This codes for CASSPGQGSTNTEAFF.

This clone was observed once. This chain uses TRBV7-2 with TRBJ2-1; 12 bases fit TRBD1. With V trimmed by 5 bases and J by 10 bases, 6 bases remained unmatched. The CDR3 is 14 residues long. Per the germline V gene, CDR1 is SGHTA and CDR2 is FQGNSA. CDR3 DNA sequence: TGTGCCAGCAGCCAGGGGACAGGGGGCAGCGAGCAGTTCTTC. This codes for CASSQGTGGSEQFF.

The genes are TRBV7-8 and TRBJ2-3, with TRBD2 matching over 12 bases. J gave up 5 bases and V 5 bases, and 17 bases lay outside the gene matches. The CDR3 totals 19 residues. The germline V gene encodes CDR1 SGHVS and CDR2 FQNEAQ. In DNA form, the CDR3 reads TGTGCCAGCAGCCCCGCCCGTCGACTAGCGGGGGAGCAAGGAGATACGCAGTATTTT. It specifies CASSPARRLAGEQGDTQYF.

This clone has just one count. The V call is TRBV19, the J call TRBJ2-2; 8 bases are shared with TRBD2. CDR3 length equals 18 residues. Germline CDR1 is LNHDA and CDR2 is SQIVND (reference sequence). V shed 4 bases, J shed 6 bases, and the junction held 16 bases outside the gene matches. The CDR3 protein is CASSRPLAADLMAGELFF. The CDR3 bases are TGTGCCAGTAGTAGACCACTAGCGGCCGATCTTATGGCCGGGGAGCTGTTTTTT.

The V and J genes are TRBV18 and TRBJ1-5; D may be TRBD1 (5 bases). The germline gives CDR1 KGHSH, CDR2 LQKENI. Trimming removed 7 bases at V and 2 bases at J, with 12 bases between. The CDR3 runs to 14 residues. CDR3 DNA sequence: TGTGCCAGCTGGGGGGGGAGAGGCAATCAGCCCCAGCATTTT. It encodes CASWGGRGNQPQHF.

This clone appeared a few times. The rearrangement links TRBV2 to TRBJ1-1; D may be TRBD1 (5 bases). V gave up 6 bases and J gave up 2 bases, with 10 bases separating them. Germline assignment: CDR1 SNHLY and CDR2 FYNNEI. CDR3 length: 13 residues. In DNA form, the CDR3 reads TGTGCCAGCAGGGGCAGGGCCAACACTGAAGCTTTCTTT. Amino acids: CASRGRANTEAFF.

J is TRBJ1-3 and V is TRBV19; 7 bases are a match to TRBD1. Germline lookup yields CDR1 LNHDA and CDR2 SQIVND (reference sequence). The CDR3 runs 16 residues. J lost 4 bases, V lost 5 bases, and 11 bases had no gene match. The CDR3 DNA sequence: TGTGCCAGTAGTCCGGAAAATGCGGACAGGGGAAACACCATATATTTT. It specifies CASSPENADRGNTIYF.

The chain employs TRBV2 and TRBJ2-7; tentatively, D is TRBD1 (6 bases). CDR1 SNHLY and CDR2 FYNNEI come from the germline V gene. The V end was cut by 7 bases, the J end by 0 bases, with 16 bases between. The CDR3 is made up of 15 amino acids. The CDR3 loop reads CASKRDNQPSYEQYF. In DNA form, the CDR3 reads TGTGCCAGCAAGAGGGACAACCAACCCTCCTACGAGCAGTACTTC.

This clone was picked up one time. V and J are TRBV6-1 and TRBJ1-2; possible D gene TRBD1, 5 bases. This CDR3 spans 14 amino acids. V lost 0 bases, J lost 4 bases, and 9 bases lay in between. Germline V gives CDR1 MNHNS, CDR2 SASEGT. CDR3 sequence (DNA): TGTGCCAGCAGTGAAGCAGGCAGGGTCTATGGCTACACCTTC. Its protein product is CASSEAGRVYGYTF.

The chain links TRBV10-3 to TRBJ2-7, with D perhaps TRBD2 (5 bases). This CDR3 spans 13 amino acids. The germline V gene encodes CDR1 ENHRY and CDR2 SYGVKD. V dropped 7 bases and J dropped 4 bases, with 14 bases sitting between them. The CDR3 coding sequence is TGTGCCATCAACCAAGCGGACCAATACGAGCAGTACTTC. Its translation is CAINQADQYEQYF.

V is TRBV10-3 and J is TRBJ2-1; TRBD1 matches at 11 bases. V shed 1 base and J 9 bases; nucleotides not matched to a gene: 8. The germline V gene has CDR1 ENHRY and CDR2 SYGVKD. CDR3 size: 16 residues. Here the CDR3 DNA reads TGTGCCATCAGTGAGTATTCCGGGACAGGGGGAGGTGAGCAGTTCTTC. Amino acids: CAISEYSGTGGGEQFF.

The V gene is TRBV7-2, the J gene TRBJ2-5; TRBD2 is a possible D gene (7 bases). The germline V gene encodes CDR1 SGHTA and CDR2 FQGNSA. CDR3 length: 16 residues. V was shortened by 0 bases and J by 5 bases, with 16 bases between the two germline ends. CDR3 bases: TGTGCCAGCAGCTTAGCCTGGGGGGGCGTATGGGAGACCCAGTACTTC. It codes for CASSLAWGGVWETQYF.

J is TRBJ2-3 and V is TRBV7-3, with 11 bases aligning to TRBD2. V was clipped by 5 bases and J by 6 bases; unmatched bases: 16. Germline values: CDR1 SGHTA, CDR2 FQGTGA. CDR3 length: 18 amino acids. This chain's CDR3 is CASSTPRSGGAGADTQYF. The CDR3 bases are TGTGCCAGCAGCACTCCACGTAGCGGGGGGGCAGGAGCGGATACGCAGTATTTT. The full variable domain, in which reference TRBV7-3 and TRBJ2-3 provide the parts outside the CDR3, is GAGVSQTPSNKVTEKGKYVELRCDPISGHTALYWYRQSLGQGPEFLIYFQGTGAADDSGLPNDRFFAVRPEGSVSTLKIQRTERGDSAVYLCASSTPRSGGAGADTQYFGPGTRLTVL.

The chain carries TRBV19 and TRBJ1-6; a weak D match, TRBD1 (6 bases). With 6 bases removed from V and 10 bases from J, the gap between germline ends came to 16 bases. CDR3 length equals 14 residues. Looked up from germline, CDR1 is LNHDA and CDR2 is SQIVND (reference sequence). CDR3 nucleotides: TGTGCCAGTAGGATTACAGGGATGGAATCACCCCTCCACTTT. This encodes CASRITGMESPLHF.

The chain employs TRBV29-1 and TRBJ2-7, with D tentatively TRBD1 (6 bases). The CDR3 has 13 residues. V lost 7 bases, J lost 3 bases, and 16 bases lay in between. Germline CDR1 reads SQVTM; CDR2 reads ANQGSEA. The CDR3 DNA reads as TGCAGCGGAACAGGGATAGGGAGCTACGAGCAGTACTTC. The encoded protein is CSGTGIGSYEQYF.